These 18 T cell receptor beta chains were sequenced from one sample in a study of T-cell reconstitution after alpha-beta-depleted transplantation in children. A TCRbeta library incorporating unique molecular identifiers was prepared. TCRdb independently ran MiXCR on the PCR reads; one entry per CDR3 protein. The profile covers 95,000 to 150,000 distinct CDR3 sequences, with more than 20% appearing a single time and over 9.5% taken by the ten largest. Specimen: PBMCs, mostly from graft donor cells, collected 180 days after TCRalphabeta/CD19-depleted stem cell transplant. The origin of the receptors is a male patient aged 2 to 9 who had a stem cell transplant for chronic granulomatous disease, so the T cells may come from the graft donor.

This clonotype was recorded many times. The chain has TRBV7-6 and TRBJ1-1; TRBD1 might be the D (6 bases). Trimming pared 6 bases from V and 3 bases from J, leaving 11 bases between. This CDR3 has 13 amino acids. Germline CDR1 is SGHVS and CDR2 is FNYEAQ. CDR3 in amino acids: CASSPRQDTEAFF. For the CDR3, the DNA is TGTGCCAGCAGTCCGAGACAGGACACTGAAGCTTTCTTT.

This clonotype was counted only a few times. V is TRBV12-3 or TRBV12-4 and J is TRBJ2-5; 7 nucleotides line up with TRBD1. The CDR3 has 15 residues. V shed 4 bases, J shed 2 bases, and the junction held 7 bases outside the gene matches. This chain's CDR3 is CASSSRGGPQETQYF. For the CDR3, the DNA is TGTGCCAGCAGTTCACGAGGGGGCCCACAAGAGACCCAGTACTTC.

This clonotype showed up many times. The chain uses TRBV6-5 and TRBJ2-7; 8 nucleotides agree with TRBD1. After removal of 2 bases from V and 2 bases from J, the junction contained 2 bases not matched to a gene. Germline V gene data show CDR1 as MNHEY and CDR2 as SVGAGI. This CDR3 has 14 residues. The CDR3 is CASSYQGATYEQYF. In DNA form, the CDR3 reads TGTGCCAGCAGTTACCAGGGGGCAACCTACGAGCAGTACTTC.

There are many counts of this clonotype. The chain combines TRBV20-1 with TRBJ2-3; unclear D gene. Looked up from germline, CDR1 is DFQATT and CDR2 is SNEGSKA (reference sequence). Trimming pared 2 bases from V and 1 base from J, leaving 10 bases between. The CDR3 sequence is 14 residues long. In nucleotides, the CDR3 is TGCAGTGCTAGAAGTCAGGATCGCACAGATACGCAGTATTTT. Its protein is CSARSQDRTDTQYF.

This clonotype has ten or more counts. This sequence joins TRBV20-1 and TRBJ2-3, with D possibly being TRBD2 (6 bases). This CDR3 is built from 15 residues. The germline V gene encodes CDR1 DFQATT and CDR2 SNEGSKA (reference sequence). V was cut by 6 bases and J by 3 bases, with 19 bases left in between. For the CDR3, the DNA is TGCAGTGCCCCACGGCGGCGGGGAGGTACAGATACGCAGTATTTT. Translating it yields CSAPRRRGGTDTQYF.

This clonotype was recorded many times. This chain uses TRBV11-2 with TRBJ2-7, with D unclear. The CDR3 runs 15 residues. With 5 bases removed from V and 2 bases from J, the gap between germline ends came to 16 bases. The germline V gene encodes CDR1 SGHAT and CDR2 FQNNGV. The CDR3 here is CASSPKGLAPYEQYF. DNA of the CDR3: TGTGCCAGCAGCCCCAAGGGATTGGCTCCCTACGAGCAGTACTTC.

This clonotype was recorded at least ten times. The chain recombines TRBV15 with TRBJ2-1; D is possibly TRBD1 (5 bases). From germline, CDR1 is LNHNV and CDR2 YYDKDF (reference sequence). The CDR3 has 14 residues. Trimming removed 5 bases from V and 5 bases from J, with 13 bases in between. In DNA, the CDR3 is TGTGCCACCAGCCTTCTCGACAGAAACAATGAGCAGTTCTTC. It specifies CATSLLDRNNEQFF. Full variable domain (outside the CDR3, taken from reference TRBV15 and TRBJ2-1): DAMVIQNPRYQVTQFGKPVTLSCSQTLNHNVMYWYQQKSSQAPKLLFHYYDKDFNNEADTPDNFQSRRPNTSFCFLDIRSPGLGDTAMYLCATSLLDRNNEQFFGPGTRLTVL.

The genes are TRBV27 and TRBJ1-4; TRBD1 matches at 7 bases. Trimming took 6 bases from V and 7 from J; bases not matched to a gene: 8. CDR3 length: 14 amino acids. Germline assignment: CDR1 MNHEY and CDR2 SMNVEV (reference sequence). For the CDR3, the DNA is TGTGCCAGCAGCAACAGGGGTGTGGGTGAAAAACTGTTTTTT. Its protein product is CASSNRGVGEKLFF.

This clonotype was observed a handful of times. V gene TRBV6-2 or TRBV6-3 combines with J gene TRBJ2-7; 8 nucleotides match TRBD1. V was clipped by 2 bases and J by 4 bases; unmatched bases: 22. CDR3 size: 20 residues. The germline gives CDR1 MNHEY, CDR2 SVGEGT. The CDR3 bases are TGTGCCAGCAGTTACGGATACGGGCCTCGACAGGGGCGCACCCCTTACGAGCAGTACTTC. This gives the protein CASSYGYGPRQGRTPYEQYF.

The V gene is TRBV20-1, the J gene TRBJ2-7; no reliable D call. The V end was cut by 2 bases, the J end by 2 bases, with 13 bases between. CDR1 and CDR2 (germline): DFQATT, SNEGSKA (reference sequence). This CDR3 spans 14 amino acids. This chain's CDR3 is CSARSAGAPYEQYF. The CDR3 DNA reads TGCAGTGCTAGATCTGCAGGAGCCCCCTACGAGCAGTACTTC.

This clonotype was detected only a few times. V is TRBV15 and J is TRBJ2-1; TRBD2 matches 9 bases. Germline CDR1 LNHNV, CDR2 YYDKDF (reference sequence). V lost 0 bases, J lost 6 bases, and 6 bases stayed unmatched. This CDR3 has 16 amino acids. This chain's CDR3 is CATSRDLGTSSNEQFF. CDR3 nucleotide sequence: TGTGCCACCAGCAGAGATCTTGGGACTAGCTCCAATGAGCAGTTCTTC.

This clonotype showed up just a few times. The CDR3 region has the DNA TGTGCCAGCAGCCTCCTTGGGGGGGTAATAGCCAAAAACATTCAGTACTTC. This encodes CASSLLGGVIAKNIQYF. J is TRBJ2-4 and V is TRBV7-8, with 7 bases lining up with TRBD2. CDR1 is SGHVS and CDR2 is FQNEAQ in the germline V gene. V was pared by 5 bases and J by 0 bases, with 10 bases of the junction left unmatched. The CDR3 extends over 17 amino acids.

This clonotype was recorded at least ten times. The chain recombines TRBV20-1 with TRBJ2-3; D possibly corresponds to TRBD2 (6 bases). Germline CDR1 reads DFQATT; CDR2 reads SNEGSKA (reference sequence). The CDR3 runs 14 residues. Trimming pared 6 bases from V and 0 bases from J, leaving 13 bases between. For the CDR3, the DNA is TGCAGTGCCCGTCGGGGGACTAGCACAGATACGCAGTATTTT. Its translation: CSARRGTSTDTQYF.

The chain has TRBV12-3 or TRBV12-4 and TRBJ1-4; D gene unclear. The CDR3 runs to 12 residues. V lost 6 bases and J 7 bases, leaving 9 bases between the germline ends. As DNA, the CDR3 is TGTGCCAGCAGCTCGGAAAGTGAAAAACTGTTTTTT. The encoded protein is CASSSESEKLFF.

The V call is TRBV12-3 or TRBV12-4, the J call TRBJ2-7; D possibly matches TRBD1 or TRBD2 (5 bases each). Deletions cut 6 bases from V and 6 bases from J, with 15 bases between. The CDR3 contains 13 residues. Written as DNA, the CDR3 is TGTGCCAGCAGCCCTTTGTGGGGGTTCGAGCAGTACTTC. Protein: CASSPLWGFEQYF.

This chain links TRBV5-1 with TRBJ2-5; D is undetermined. This CDR3 has 15 residues. CDR1 and CDR2 (germline): SGHRS, YFSETQ. V lost 0 bases to trimming and J lost 2 bases, with 11 bases between them. DNA of the CDR3: TGCGCCAGCAGCTTGGCCTGGGCCAGACAAGAGACCCAGTACTTC. This sequence encodes CASSLAWARQETQYF.

The genes are TRBV6-5 and TRBJ2-1; D not resolved. Germline V gives CDR1 MNHEY, CDR2 SVGAGI. Trimming removed 2 bases from V and 0 bases from J, with 11 bases in between. This CDR3 spans 16 amino acids. The CDR3 region has the DNA TGTGCCAGCAGTTACGTCCGGCCAACCTCCTACAATGAGCAGTTCTTC. It specifies CASSYVRPTSYNEQFF.

This clonotype was seen a handful of times. This rearrangement joins TRBV20-1 to TRBJ2-7; D might be TRBD1 (6 bases). Germline V gene lookup returns CDR1 DFQATT and CDR2 SNEGSKA (reference sequence). V was pared by 1 base and J by 0 bases, with 16 bases between. CDR3 length: 16 residues. CDR3 sequence reads: CSARGGQSISSYEQYF. CDR3 nucleotides: TGCAGTGCTAGAGGTGGACAGTCTATTAGCTCCTACGAGCAGTACTTC.